The source of this T cell receptor beta chain is a study of lymphopenia after photon versus proton radiotherapy. Study results and limitations: After lymphocyte nadir, photon-treated repertoires showed oligoclonal expansion, especially CD8+ Temra. Relative stability marked proton patients; photon patients lost diversity and naive cells. In patients who died, overall survival fell as post-nadir TCR diversity dropped more.

The CDR3 covers 13 residues. V gave up 4 bases and J gave up 3 bases, with 9 bases separating them. Germline loops: CDR1 SGHVS, CDR2 FQNEAQ. Data came from immunoSEQ multiplex PCR; TCRdb stores just in-frame clones and leaves some out. This sample has about 20,000 clones, with 84% found just once. About this clone: No antigen is known for it.

This specimen was peripheral blood, taken from a patient treated with photon-based radiotherapy. The chain recombines TRBV7-8 with TRBJ1-1; no clear D. This TCR was sampled from a woman aged 45-65 years with pancreatic cancer. CDR3: CASSSVYHTEAFF. CDR3 coding DNA: TGTGCCAGCAGCTCCGTTTATCACACTGAAGCTTTCTTT.